The clone carrying this T cell receptor (beta chain) was recorded a few times. The data originate from a study of T cells of healthy individuals. TCRdb reprocessed the 5' RACE reads with MiXCR, giving one entry per CDR3 protein. Of some 100,000 distinct CDR3 sequences detected, around 17% appear once; the ten largest clones hold 6.2%. The CDR3 is 17 amino acids. Per the germline V gene, CDR1 is LGHNA and CDR2 is YNFKEQ. Trimming removed 0 bases at V and 0 bases at J, with 9 bases between. This rearrangement joins TRBV4-2 to TRBJ2-6; no clear D gene. This clonotype was obtained from a human donor in good health. CDR3 in DNA: TGTGCCAGCAGCCAAGATTTGGGCCCCTCTGGGGCCAACGTCCTGACTTTC. It translates to CASSQDLGPSGANVLTF.